This passage covers 29 T cell receptor beta chains from one sample sequenced in a study of CD8 T cells in Susac syndrome. Random-hexamer reverse transcription was applied to roughly 0.45 to 1 ug RNA. Via MiXCR, TCRdb re-called the immunoSEQ multiplex PCR reads, giving one row per CDR3 protein. The data show about 200,000 distinct CDR3 sequences, with roughly 94% seen just once and approximately 0.082% held by the top ten. The material sequenced was CD4+ T cells from PBMCs. These receptors originate from a human donor with multiple sclerosis.

V gene TRBV20-1 combines with J gene TRBJ2-2, with 10 bases that match TRBD1. This CDR3 is built from 15 residues. Germline V gene lookup returns CDR1 DFQATT and CDR2 SNEGSKA (reference sequence). V dropped 1 base and J dropped 4; count of bases not matched to a gene: 3. The CDR3 nucleotides are TGCAGTGCTAGAGGGACAGGGGGTTTCACCGGGGAGCTGTTTTTT. Translation: CSARGTGGFTGELFF.

This clonotype showed up just once. The J gene is TRBJ1-1, the V gene TRBV12-3 or TRBV12-4, with TRBD1 as a possible D gene (6 bases). There are 15 residues in the CDR3. The V gene lost 6 bases and the J gene lost 7 bases, with 21 bases spanning the gap. The CDR3 is CASRTYRVYQDEAFF. In nucleotides, the CDR3 is TGTGCCAGCAGAACCTACAGGGTCTACCAGGATGAAGCTTTCTTT.

This chain connects TRBV7-9 to TRBJ2-3, with 7 nucleotides matching TRBD2. The CDR3 spans 13 residues. The V segment lost 6 bases and the J segment 6 bases; nucleotides outside the gene matches: 6. Germline V gene data show CDR1 as SEHNR and CDR2 as FQNEAQ (reference sequence). The CDR3 protein is CASSRSGGDTQYF. The CDR3 region has the DNA TGTGCCAGCAGTCGATCCGGGGGGGATACGCAGTATTTT.

This chain uses TRBV7-9 with TRBJ1-2, with no clear D. Germline V gene sequence: CDR1 SEHNR, CDR2 FQNEAQ (reference sequence). V was cut by 5 bases and J by 2 bases, with 3 bases left in between. This CDR3 has 11 amino acids. The CDR3 spells CASSENYGYTF. The CDR3 DNA reads TGTGCCAGCAGCGAAAACTATGGCTACACCTTC. Looking up the rest from reference TRBV7-9 and TRBJ1-2 gives the full variable domain: DTGVSQNPRHKITKRGQNVTFRCDPISEHNRLYWYRQTLGQGPEFLTYFQNEAQLEKSRLLSDRFSAERPKGSFSTLEIQRTEQGDSAMYLCASSENYGYTFGSGTRLTVV.

The genes are TRBV5-4 and TRBJ2-5, with 9 bases matching TRBD2. V was pared by 1 base and J by 4 bases, with 11 bases of the junction left unmatched. Germline assignment: CDR1 SGHNT and CDR2 YYREEE (reference sequence). There are 17 residues in the CDR3. CDR3 protein: CASSLRLAGIPGETQYF. The CDR3 nucleotides read TGTGCCAGCAGCTTGAGGCTAGCGGGGATTCCGGGAGAGACCCAGTACTTC.

The chain is built from TRBV1 and TRBJ2-7; the table's D call, TRBD1, was not checked against the DNA. TRBV1 is a pseudogene. This CDR3 has 16 residues. This CDR3 is CTSSHGLQGDIREQYV. For the CDR3, the DNA is TGCACCAGCAGCCACGGGCTACAGGGAGATATTCGCGAGCAGTACGTC.

The V call is TRBV19, the J call TRBJ2-7; D perhaps matches TRBD1 (5 bases). This CDR3 is built from 12 residues. Germline CDR1 reads LNHDA; CDR2 reads SQIVND (reference sequence). The ends were cut back, 5 bases at V and 3 bases at J, with 8 bases in the middle. The CDR3 DNA sequence: TGTGCCAGTAGTGGTCAGGGCTACGAGCAGTACTTC. Amino acid sequence: CASSGQGYEQYF.

This chain uses TRBV29-1 with TRBJ2-3; weak D call: TRBD1 (5 bases). Trimming removed 6 bases from V and 2 bases from J, with 12 bases in between. The CDR3 is 13 amino acids. Germline loops: CDR1 SQVTM, CDR2 ANQGSEA. CDR3 in amino acids: CSVGKGFTDTQYF. CDR3 DNA sequence: TGCAGCGTCGGCAAGGGGTTCACAGATACGCAGTATTTT.

This chain joins TRBV29-1 and TRBJ2-3; D not certain. The germline V and J ends were trimmed by 4 bases and 4 bases, with 12 bases remaining between them. CDR1 SQVTM and CDR2 ANQGSEA come from the germline V gene. CDR3 length: 13 amino acids. As DNA, the CDR3 is TGCAGCGTTGCGGAAGGTCGGGCAGATACGCAGTATTTT. Its translation is CSVAEGRADTQYF.

A single count supports this clonotype. The chain employs TRBV15 and TRBJ1-6; 10 bases are a match to TRBD1. V dropped 3 bases and J dropped 10; count of bases not matched to a gene: 6. The CDR3 runs 15 residues. Germline V lookup: CDR1 LNHNV, CDR2 YYDKDF (reference sequence). The CDR3 DNA reads as TGTGCCACCAGCAGGACCGGGACAGGGGCCTCACCCCTCCACTTT. Protein product: CATSRTGTGASPLHF.

The chain has TRBV30 and TRBJ2-1; D perhaps matches TRBD1 (6 bases). Trimming removed 0 bases at V and 9 bases at J, with 9 bases between. CDR3 size: 12 residues. In germline, CDR1 is GTSNPN, CDR2 SVGIG (reference sequence). CDR3 protein: CAWSVQGFEQFF. In DNA form, the CDR3 reads TGTGCCTGGAGTGTACAGGGCTTTGAGCAGTTCTTC.

The chain employs TRBV3-1 and TRBJ1-4; D gene uncertain. V gave up 2 bases and J gave up 0 bases, with 10 bases separating them. The CDR3 runs 16 residues. Germline values: CDR1 LGHDT, CDR2 YNNKEL (reference sequence). The DNA of the CDR3 is TGTGCCAGCAGCCAACGAACCTTTTCAACTAATGAAAAACTGTTTTTT. This translates into CASSQRTFSTNEKLFF.

The chain links TRBV7-9 to TRBJ2-1, with D perhaps TRBD1 (6 bases). Germline V lookup: CDR1 SEHNR, CDR2 FQNEAQ (reference sequence). This CDR3 contains 15 residues. V lost 5 bases, J lost 2 bases, and 13 bases lay in between. The CDR3 nucleotides read TGTGCCAGCAGCCCAAACAGGGAGCCCTACAATGAGCAGTTCTTC. It specifies CASSPNREPYNEQFF.

This chain connects TRBV6-1 to TRBJ1-6; D is unclear. Per the germline V gene, CDR1 is MNHNS and CDR2 is SASEGT. This CDR3 has 18 residues. The V and J ends lost 6 bases and 6 bases respectively, with 24 bases between them. CDR3 nucleotide sequence: TGTGCCAGCAGCTCCAAAGGAAGTGGTTGGTTGGTTAATTCACCCCTCCACTTT. Its translation: CASSSKGSGWLVNSPLHF.

The gene calls are TRBV7-2 and TRBJ2-1, with D unclear. CDR1 and CDR2 (germline): SGHTA, FQGNSA. This CDR3 has 14 amino acids. V dropped 5 bases and J dropped 4 bases, with 12 bases sitting between them. CDR3 in amino acids: CASSLDYRYNEQFF. The CDR3 coding sequence is TGTGCCAGCAGCCTCGATTACCGATACAATGAGCAGTTCTTC.

In DNA, the CDR3 is TGTGCCAGCCATGGCGGCCACTCTGGGGCCAACGTCCTGACTTTC. As protein: CASHGGHSGANVLTF. The chain has TRBV6-1 and TRBJ2-6, with D uncertain. Trimming stripped 8 bases from V and 0 bases from J, with 11 bases between. CDR3 size: 15 residues. The germline V gene encodes CDR1 MNHNS and CDR2 SASEGT.

The chain has TRBV2 and TRBJ2-7; a possible D gene is TRBD1 (6 bases). This CDR3 contains 13 residues. CDR1 and CDR2 (germline): SNHLY, FYNNEI. Trimming removed 5 bases at V and 7 bases at J, with 15 bases between. This CDR3 is CASSQGPSREQYV. CDR3 nucleotide sequence: TGTGCCAGCAGTCAGGGGCCTTCCCGGGAGCAGTACGTC.

V is TRBV14 and J is TRBJ2-4; maybe TRBD2 (5 bases). Trimming stripped 1 base from V and 1 base from J, with 17 bases between. The CDR3 loop spans 18 amino acids. Germline V lookup: CDR1 SGHDN, CDR2 FVKESK. The CDR3 reads CASSQGETGQRAKNIQYF. CDR3 nucleotides: TGTGCCAGCAGCCAAGGAGAGACGGGTCAGCGGGCCAAAAACATTCAGTACTTC.

The chain carries TRBV9 and TRBJ2-3; no definite D call. Germline V gene data show CDR1 as SGDLS and CDR2 as YYNGEE. This CDR3 has 15 amino acids. Trimming cost V 0 bases and J 5 bases, with 13 bases left between them. CDR3 nucleotides: TGTGCCAGCAGCGTAGAGCCCTTGGGGATAGATACGCAGTATTTT. Amino acid sequence: CASSVEPLGIDTQYF.

The chain is built from TRBV29-1 and TRBJ1-1; D unresolved. CDR3 length equals 10 residues. The V gene lost 4 bases and the J gene lost 8 bases, with 8 bases spanning the gap. From germline, CDR1 is SQVTM and CDR2 ANQGSEA. CDR3 protein: CSVGEQEAFF. The CDR3 nucleotides are TGCAGCGTTGGGGAACAGGAAGCTTTCTTT.

CDR3 nucleotides: TGTGCCAGCAGCCTGACAGGAGGGTGGCAGCCCCAGCATTTT. Translation: CASSLTGGWQPQHF. V is TRBV6-1 and J is TRBJ1-5; tentative D call: TRBD1 (6 bases). The CDR3 is made up of 14 amino acids. Deletions cut 6 bases from V and 7 bases from J, with 16 bases between. Germline V CDR1 and CDR2: MNHNS, SASEGT.

To note about this clonotype: An end of the junction differs from the germline gene, which may be a read error. The chain uses TRBV6-1 and TRBJ2-1; 7 bases line up with TRBD1. Germline V gene data show CDR1 as MNHNS and CDR2 as SASEGT. CDR3 length: 15 residues. CDR3 sequence (DNA): TGTGCCAGCAGGGAAGGGGGCTCACCCTACAATGAGCAGTTCTTC. Translating gives CASREGGSPYNEQFF.

The CDR3 loop is CASSLDPITHEQYF. In DNA, the CDR3 is TGCGCCAGCAGCCTGGACCCCATAACCCACGAGCAGTACTTC. The chain joins TRBV5-1 to TRBJ2-7; D gene ambiguous. The V and J ends lost 4 bases and 5 bases respectively, with 16 bases between them. The CDR3 spans 14 residues. Germline V CDR1 and CDR2: SGHRS, YFSETQ.

Only a few counts were recorded for this clonotype. V usage is TRBV12-3 or TRBV12-4 and J usage is TRBJ1-2, with TRBD1 matching 7 bases. This CDR3 has 13 amino acids. Trimming took 6 bases from V and 2 from J; bases not matched to a gene: 3. This CDR3 is CASSQGQNYGYTF. As DNA, the CDR3 is TGTGCCAGCAGCCAGGGACAGAACTATGGCTACACCTTC.

The V gene is TRBV12-3 or TRBV12-4, the J gene TRBJ2-5; perhaps D is TRBD1 or TRBD2 (5 bases each). The CDR3 has 14 amino acids. V lost 4 bases, J lost 5 bases, and 14 bases lay in between. This chain's CDR3 is CASSSGTARETQYF. The CDR3 DNA reads TGTGCCAGCAGTTCCGGGACCGCCCGCGAGACCCAGTACTTC.

V usage is TRBV30 and J usage is TRBJ1-1, with D unclear. Germline V gene sequence: CDR1 GTSNPN, CDR2 SVGIG (reference sequence). The CDR3 is made up of 11 amino acids. Between the trimmed V and J ends, which lost 2 bases and 5 bases, there was a span of 6 bases. The CDR3 nucleotides are TGTGCCTGGAGTAGACGAACTGAAGCTTTCTTT. This gives the protein CAWSRRTEAFF.

The chain has TRBV6-2 or TRBV6-3 and TRBJ1-5, with D possibly TRBD1 on 6 matching bases. The germline V gene encodes CDR1 MNHEY and CDR2 SVGEGT. V gave up 0 bases and J gave up 9 bases, with 9 bases separating them. This CDR3 region has 13 residues. The CDR3 nucleotides read TGTGCCAGCAGTTACTCTGGAGGGGGGCCCCAGCATTTT. Translation gives CASSYSGGGPQHF.

This clonotype has a handful of counts. The V call is TRBV30, the J call TRBJ2-5; 7 positions match TRBD1. The CDR3 runs to 13 residues. V shed 1 base and J 5 bases; nucleotides not matched to a gene: 4. Germline V gene lookup returns CDR1 GTSNPN and CDR2 SVGIG (reference sequence). The CDR3 bases are TGTGCCTGGAGTGGGGACAGTCGGGAGACCCAGTACTTC. Translated: CAWSGDSRETQYF.

This chain uses TRBV20-1 with TRBJ1-5; D remains ambiguous. This CDR3 has 15 residues. V was trimmed by 3 bases and J by 2 bases, leaving 14 bases between them. Germline values: CDR1 DFQATT, CDR2 SNEGSKA (reference sequence). The chain's CDR3 is CSARGPLHGNQPQHF. In nucleotides, the CDR3 is TGCAGTGCTAGGGGCCCACTGCATGGCAATCAGCCCCAGCATTTT.